The present TCR beta chain was sequenced within a study of OX40 agonist ivuxolimab in advanced cancers. Comments on this clone: What it recognizes is unknown.

Profiling relied on immunoSEQ multiplex PCR, and the TCRdb table lists in-frame clones only, not all of them. Among some 61,000 clones, approximately 87% were seen once, and the ten largest hold roughly 4.8%. Regarding the study as a whole: Some nonresponders likewise displayed low normalized T-cell clonal expansion.

V lost 5 bases to trimming and J lost 6 bases, with 13 bases between them. This CDR3 has 14 amino acids. CDR1 is SNHLY and CDR2 is FYNNEI in the germline V gene. This specimen was CD4+ or CD8+ T cells sorted from blood, taken in a trial of the OX40 agonist ivuxolimab. This receptor was identified in an adult with an advanced solid tumor such as melanoma, head and neck, liver or kidney cancer. The genes are TRBV2 and TRBJ2-2, with D possibly being TRBD2 (5 bases). The CDR3 sequence is CASSPGGVPGELFF. CDR3 nucleotide sequence: TGTGCCAGCAGTCCAGGAGGAGTCCCCGGGGAGCTGTTTTTT.